The present T cell receptor beta chain was sequenced within a study of T cell responses to AZD1222 COVID-19 vaccine. Study in general: Pooled in the analysis were second doses at about 4 or about 12 weeks. Study-wide results and caveats: The donor group comprised mostly white British people and more females; the analysis possibly underestimated clonal diversity.

Assay used: immunoSEQ multiplex PCR; TCRdb lists only in-frame clones, some missing. The data contain 130,000 to 150,000 clones, approximately 90% of them seen just once; the ten biggest clones take up around 2.7%. This CDR3 is built from 15 residues. V shed 0 bases and J shed 0 bases, with 7 bases lying between them. CDR1 is SGHNT and CDR2 is YYREEE in the germline V gene (reference sequence). Remarks on this clone: Its specificity is unknown.

This sequence originates from an adult in good health. The rearrangement uses TRBV5-4 and TRBJ2-1; no definite D call. Material: peripheral blood, obtained on day 0 of AZD1222 vaccination. The CDR3 loop is CASSLDQNSYNEQFF. The CDR3 nucleotides are TGTGCCAGCAGCTTGGATCAAAACTCCTACAATGAGCAGTTCTTC. The full variable domain, with the rest looked up from reference TRBV5-4 and TRBJ2-1, is ETGVTQSPTHLIKTRGQQVTLRCSSQSGHNTVSWYQQALGQGPQFIFQYYREEENGRGNFPPRFSGLQFPNYSSELNVNALELDDSALYLCASSLDQNSYNEQFFGPGTRLTVL.